The sample holds a few counts of the clone carrying this T cell receptor (beta chain). The data derive from a study of naive and memory T cell subsets. CDR3 length: 13 amino acids. V was clipped by 0 bases and J by 3 bases, with 6 bases between them. The germline CDR1 and CDR2 sequences are DFQATT and SNEGSKA (reference sequence). Four PCR rounds used nested alpha and beta constant region primers plus the SP2 primer. Alpha and beta constant region primers primed reverse transcription for blood and skin samples. Each CDR3 protein is one row after TCRdb ran MiXCR on the 5' RACE reads. The sample records roughly 30,000 distinct CDR3 sequences, over 15% being singletons. An oligonucleotide containing a UMI was ligated to the 3' end of TCR cDNA. Whole-blood samples were over 2 ml of peripheral blood from healthy adult volunteers.

This chain links TRBV20-1 with TRBJ1-5; a weak D match, TRBD1 (5 bases). The sequence was collected from a female donor in good health. In DNA form, the CDR3 reads TGCAGTGCTAGAGACAGGGCCAATCAGCCCCAGCATTTT. It codes for CSARDRANQPQHF.